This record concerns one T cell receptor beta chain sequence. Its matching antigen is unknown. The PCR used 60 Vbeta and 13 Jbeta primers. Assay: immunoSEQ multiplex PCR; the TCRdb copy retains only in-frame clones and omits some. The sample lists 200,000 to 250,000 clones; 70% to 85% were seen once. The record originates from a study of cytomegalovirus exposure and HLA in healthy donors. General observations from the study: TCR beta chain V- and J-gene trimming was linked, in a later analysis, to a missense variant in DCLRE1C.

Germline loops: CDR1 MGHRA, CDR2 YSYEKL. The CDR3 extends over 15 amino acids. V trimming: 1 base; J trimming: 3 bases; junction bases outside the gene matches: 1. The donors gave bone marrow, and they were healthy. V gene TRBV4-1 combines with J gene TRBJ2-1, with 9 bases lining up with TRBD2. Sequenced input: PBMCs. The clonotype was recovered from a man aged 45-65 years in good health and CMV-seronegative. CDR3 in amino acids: CASSQAAGGYNEQFF. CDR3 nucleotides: TGCGCCAGCAGCCAAGCAGCGGGAGGCTACAATGAGCAGTTCTTC.